These 8 T cell receptor beta chains originate from one sample sequenced in a study of T cell repertoires in cytomegalovirus infection. In TCRdb, the reads were re-called with MiXCR into one record per CDR3 protein. The sample includes 630,000 or so distinct CDR3 sequences, approximately 24% of them seen just once. Sequenced material: CD8+ T cells from PBMCs. The source is a human donor in good health (CMV status not recorded). Some clones in this sample may be carry-over from other donors' samples.

This rearrangement joins TRBV11-2 to TRBJ2-6, with a weak D call TRBD2 (5 bases). Germline values: CDR1 SGHAT, CDR2 FQNNGV. The CDR3 covers 15 residues. Deletions cut 4 bases from V and 2 bases from J, with 9 bases between. The CDR3 nucleotides read TGTGCCAGCAGCTCGGGGTCGACTGGGGCCAACGTCCTGACTTTC. The encoded protein is CASSSGSTGANVLTF.

The gene calls are TRBV7-2 and TRBJ2-2; D unclear. The CDR3 spans 15 residues. Trimming stripped 4 bases from V and 3 bases from J, with 12 bases between. Germline CDR1 and CDR2: SGHTA and FQGNSA. The CDR3, as DNA: TGTGCCAGCAGCTGGGGTCTGATGTACACCGGGGAGCTGTTTTTT. As protein: CASSWGLMYTGELFF.

A few counts support this clonotype. V and J are TRBV14 and TRBJ1-5; the D is unclear. This CDR3 spans 14 amino acids. The V end lost 3 bases, the J end lost 3 bases, and 9 bases lay between the germline ends. CDR1 is SGHDN and CDR2 is FVKESK in the germline V gene. The CDR3 region has the DNA TGTGCCAGCAGCCAGCGAGGATTCAATCAGCCCCAGCATTTT. It specifies CASSQRGFNQPQHF.

In its sample, this clonotype was seen a few times. The chain combines TRBV10-3 with TRBJ2-7, with D maybe TRBD2 (6 bases). Germline CDR1 reads ENHRY; CDR2 reads SYGVKD. The V end lost 3 bases, the J end lost 3 bases, and 15 bases lay between the germline ends. The CDR3 contains 15 residues. The CDR3 protein is CAISDWEVSYYEQYF. In nucleotides, the CDR3 is TGTGCCATCAGTGATTGGGAGGTTTCTTACTACGAGCAGTACTTC.

This clonotype showed up many times. The V gene is TRBV28, the J gene TRBJ2-1; D is ambiguous. Germline CDR1 and CDR2: MDHEN and SYDVKM. This CDR3 is 11 amino acids long. Between the trimmed V and J ends, which lost 2 bases and 13 bases, there was a span of 9 bases. The CDR3 DNA reads TGTGCCAGCAGTTTAAACCTCGATCAGTTCTTC. Its translation is CASSLNLDQFF.

The table lists this clonotype with a few counts. The chain combines TRBV5-4 with TRBJ2-7; 13 bases fit TRBD2. The CDR3 spans 15 residues. CDR1 is SGHNT, CDR2 YYREEE, per germline (reference sequence). Germline trimming cut 3 bases from V and 3 bases from J; bases unmatched to any gene: 3. CDR3: CASSWGTSGNYEQYF. Here the CDR3 DNA reads TGTGCCAGCAGCTGGGGGACTAGCGGGAACTACGAGCAGTACTTC. Drawing the rest from reference TRBV5-4 and TRBJ2-7, the complete variable domain is ETGVTQSPTHLIKTRGQQVTLRCSSQSGHNTVSWYQQALGQGPQFIFQYYREEENGRGNFPPRFSGLQFPNYSSELNVNALELDDSALYLCASSWGTSGNYEQYFGPGTRLTVT.

In DNA, the CDR3 is TGTGCCAGCAGCCCGCCTTGGCAACCCGCCTACGAGCAGTACTTC. Translated: CASSPPWQPAYEQYF. This chain links TRBV7-8 with TRBJ2-7; the D is unclear. The CDR3 runs to 15 residues. The V end was cut by 5 bases, the J end by 2 bases, with 16 bases between. Per the germline V gene, CDR1 is SGHVS and CDR2 is FQNEAQ.

The V call is TRBV28, the J call TRBJ1-1; D remains ambiguous. V was cut by 4 bases and J by 0 bases, with 9 bases left in between. This CDR3 contains 14 residues. Germline CDR1 is MDHEN and CDR2 is SYDVKM. The CDR3 spells CASSSHYMNTEAFF. Written as DNA, the CDR3 is TGTGCCAGCAGTTCGCATTACATGAACACTGAAGCTTTCTTT.